This TCR beta chain was retrieved from a study of CD8 T cells in ankylosing spondylitis. Study-level findings and limits: Disease-linked clones proved CD8+ and comparatively uncommon in peripheral blood. Roughly 8 highly homologous variants formed a TCR beta motif that appeared characteristic of ankylosing spondylitis blood.

This clonotype was counted between two and nine times. Its antigen is currently unknown. This CDR3 is built from 16 residues. J lost 4 bases, V lost 2 bases, and 7 bases had no gene match. A single record per CDR3 protein comes from TCRdb applying MiXCR to the 5' RACE reads. The sample yields approximately 400,000 distinct CDR3 sequences, 25% to 30% seen once. Specimen: blood, either unsorted or a sorted T cell fraction (not recorded which). This sequence originates from a male donor with ankylosing spondylitis. This chain uses TRBV12-3 or TRBV12-4 with TRBJ2-1, with TRBD2 matching over 8 bases. CDR3 in amino acids: CASSLRTGGGYNEQFF. For the CDR3, the DNA is TGTGCCAGCAGTTTAAGGACTGGCGGGGGGTACAATGAGCAGTTCTTC.